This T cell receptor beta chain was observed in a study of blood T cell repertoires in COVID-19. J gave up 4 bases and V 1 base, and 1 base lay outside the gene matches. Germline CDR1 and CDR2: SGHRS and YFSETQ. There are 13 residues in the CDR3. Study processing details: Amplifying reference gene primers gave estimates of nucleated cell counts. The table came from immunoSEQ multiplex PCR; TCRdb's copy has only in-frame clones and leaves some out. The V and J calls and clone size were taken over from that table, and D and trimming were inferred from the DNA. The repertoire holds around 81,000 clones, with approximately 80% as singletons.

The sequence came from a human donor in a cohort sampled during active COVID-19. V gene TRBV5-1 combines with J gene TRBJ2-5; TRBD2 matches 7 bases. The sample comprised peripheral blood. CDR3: CASSLRGVETQYF. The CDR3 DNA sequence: TGCGCCAGCAGCTTGCGGGGGGTAGAGACCCAGTACTTC.